What follows are 23 T cell receptor beta chains derived from one specimen sequenced in a study of shared clonotypes between healthy human individuals. Repertoires were generated with immunoSEQ multiplex PCR, while TCRdb's copy carries only in-frame clones and drops some. The sample shows approximately 710,000 clones, 90% of them seen only once. Sequenced material: memory CD8+ T cells from PBMCs. As for subset: CD45RO+ cells pooled with CCR7-negative TemRA cells. Receptors originate from a man aged 18 to 29 in good health. Some clones in this sample may be carry-over from other donors' samples.

This chain links TRBV7-9 with TRBJ1-1; TRBD1 matches at 8 bases. In germline, CDR1 is SEHNR, CDR2 FQNEAQ (reference sequence). The junction had 9 bases not matched to a gene; V was cut back by 5 bases and J by 4 bases. CDR3 length: 15 residues. The CDR3 nucleotides read TGTGCCAGCAGCCCCCAGGACAGGGAGGGCACTGAAGCTTTCTTT. The encoded protein is CASSPQDREGTEAFF.

This chain joins TRBV7-9 and TRBJ2-3; D ambiguous. This CDR3 region has 16 residues. The germline CDR1 and CDR2 sequences are SEHNR and FQNEAQ (reference sequence). V lost 4 bases and J 0 bases, leaving 14 bases between the germline ends. The CDR3 loop is CASSSIDAQSTDTQYF. As DNA, the CDR3 is TGTGCCAGCAGCTCCATAGACGCACAGAGCACAGATACGCAGTATTTT. Full variable domain (remainder filled in from reference TRBV7-9 and TRBJ2-3): DTGVSQNPRHKITKRGQNVTFRCDPISEHNRLYWYRQTLGQGPEFLTYFQNEAQLEKSRLLSDRFSAERPKGSFSTLEIQRTEQGDSAMYLCASSSIDAQSTDTQYFGPGTRLTVL.

The chain is built from TRBV30 and TRBJ2-5, with TRBD2 matching 9 bases. The better agreement between TRBJ2-7 and the DNA end casts doubt on the J call. The CDR3 has 13 amino acids. Per the germline V gene, CDR1 is GTSNPN and CDR2 is SVGIG (reference sequence). CDR3: CAWSSREGYEQYF. The CDR3 DNA follows: TGTGCCTGGAGTTCGCGGGAGGGATACGAGCAGTACTTC.

V gene TRBV19 combines with J gene TRBJ2-3, with a tentative D call TRBD2 (5 bases). V gave up 4 bases and J gave up 4 bases, with 12 bases separating them. Per the germline V gene, CDR1 is LNHDA and CDR2 is SQIVND (reference sequence). The CDR3 spans 14 residues. The CDR3 reads CASSTWTGADTQYF. Written as DNA, the CDR3 is TGTGCCAGTAGTACCTGGACTGGCGCAGATACGCAGTATTTT. Combining the CDR3 with reference TRBV19 and TRBJ2-3 gives the whole variable domain DGGITQSPKYLFRKEGQNVTLSCEQNLNHDAMYWYRQDPGQGLRLIYYSQIVNDFQKGDIAEGYSVSREKKESFPLTVTSAQKNPTAFYLCASSTWTGADTQYFGPGTRLTVL.

V gene TRBV18 combines with J gene TRBJ2-1, with D maybe TRBD1 (6 bases). V lost 0 bases and J lost 2, with 14 bases in between. Germline-derived CDR1 and CDR2 are KGHSH and LQKENI. CDR3 length equals 17 residues. CDR3 coding DNA: TGTGCCAGCTCACCACCGCCAAACAGGGCAACCTACAATGAGCAGTTCTTC. Amino acids: CASSPPPNRATYNEQFF.

The chain employs TRBV19 and TRBJ1-5, with D unresolved. Per germline, CDR1 LNHDA and CDR2 SQIVND (reference sequence). V lost 4 bases to trimming and J lost 2 bases, with 12 bases between them. The CDR3 is 15 amino acids. This CDR3 is CASSSLWTGNQPQHF. CDR3 in DNA: TGTGCCAGTAGTAGCCTGTGGACTGGCAATCAGCCCCAGCATTTT.

Written as DNA, the CDR3 is TGTGCCAGCAGCTTCAAGTCCCCGGCCCCCCACAATGAGCAGTTCTTC. This translates into CASSFKSPAPHNEQFF. V and J are TRBV7-9 and TRBJ2-1; D is undetermined. CDR1 is SEHNR, CDR2 FQNEAQ, per germline (reference sequence). Trimming stripped 3 bases from V and 5 bases from J, with 17 bases between. The CDR3 spans 16 residues.

V usage is TRBV23-1 and J usage is TRBJ2-7, with D possibly matching TRBD1 (6 bases). TRBV23-1 is identified as an open reading frame with a role that is uncertain. V was shortened by 0 bases and J by 2 bases, with 14 bases between the two germline ends. This CDR3 spans 16 amino acids. The CDR3, as DNA: TGCGCCAGCAGTCAATCCGCTCGACAGGCGCCCTACGAGCAGTACTTC. Encoded protein: CASSQSARQAPYEQYF.

This rearrangement joins TRBV29-1 to TRBJ2-7, with 8 bases lining up with TRBD2. Germline CDR1 and CDR2: SQVTM and ANQGSEA. This CDR3 region has 15 residues. Here the CDR3 DNA reads TGCAGTGGTTTGAGGGCGGGAGGCCCATTAAGCGAGCAGTACTTC. Residues: CSGLRAGGPLSEQYF.

The chain recombines TRBV27 with TRBJ2-3; a possible D gene is TRBD2 (6 bases). Germline CDR1 reads MNHEY; CDR2 reads SMNVEV (reference sequence). Trimming removed 6 bases from V and 4 bases from J, with 20 bases in between. The CDR3 spans 16 residues. CDR3 sequence: CASSPDRAGWADTQYF. As DNA, the CDR3 is TGTGCCAGCAGCCCCGATCGGGCGGGGTGGGCAGATACGCAGTATTTT.

The J gene is TRBJ2-1, the V gene TRBV27, with D possibly matching TRBD2 (6 bases). The germline V and J ends were trimmed by 4 bases and 4 bases, with 11 bases remaining between them. The germline V gene has CDR1 MNHEY and CDR2 SMNVEV (reference sequence). This CDR3 has 14 residues. The DNA for the CDR3 is TGTGCCAGCAGTTACCGGGACTGGTACAATGAGCAGTTCTTC. Residues: CASSYRDWYNEQFF.

The chain couples TRBV29-1 to TRBJ2-5; 7 positions match TRBD2. The better agreement between TRBJ2-7 and the DNA end casts doubt on the J call. CDR1 is SQVTM, CDR2 ANQGSEA, per germline. The CDR3 is 14 residues long. In nucleotides, the CDR3 is TGCAGCGCCCGATGGGGGGGAGAGGGCTACGAGCAGTACTTC. This encodes CSARWGGEGYEQYF.

The chain combines TRBV18 with TRBJ2-7; 8 bases align to TRBD2. The CDR3 has 17 amino acids. With 3 bases clipped from V and 9 bases from J, the junction kept 19 bases outside the gene matches. CDR1 is KGHSH, CDR2 LQKENI, per germline. In nucleotides, the CDR3 is TGTGCCAGCTCACCCGACTACGGAACTAGCGGAACCAACGGGCAGTACTTC. Translated, it gives CASSPDYGTSGTNGQYF. Drawing the rest from reference TRBV18 and TRBJ2-7, the complete variable domain is NAGVMQNPRHLVRRRGQEARLRCSPMKGHSHVYWYRQLPEEGLKFMVYLQKENIIDESGMPKERFSAEFPKEGPSILRIQQVVRGDSAAYFCASSPDYGTSGTNGQYFGPGTRLTVT.

This clone occurred once. The genes are TRBV7-9 and TRBJ2-1; TRBD2 is a possible D gene (5 bases). With 8 bases removed from V and 4 bases from J, the gap between germline ends came to 18 bases. CDR1 SEHNR and CDR2 FQNEAQ come from the germline V gene (reference sequence). This CDR3 has 15 residues. CDR3 coding DNA: TGTGCCAGCGGTTCCAATCGGGAAGGATACAATGAGCAGTTCTTC. This translates into CASGSNREGYNEQFF.

The DNA of the CDR3 is TGTGCCAGTAGTATCAGGCCTTTGAACACTGAAGCTTTCTTT. Its translation is CASSIRPLNTEAFF. V usage is TRBV19 and J usage is TRBJ1-1; D ambiguous. The CDR3 runs 14 residues. CDR1 and CDR2 (germline): LNHDA, SQIVND (reference sequence). V shed 3 bases and J shed 0 bases, with 8 bases lying between them.

This clone showed up many times. The J gene is TRBJ2-4, the V gene TRBV4-1; D uncertain. The V and J ends lost 4 bases and 9 bases respectively, with 13 bases between them. CDR1 and CDR2 from the germline V gene are MGHRA and YSYEKL. CDR3 size: 13 residues. The CDR3 nucleotides read TGCGCCAGCAGCCTGCCGTCCCTCGGCATTCAGTACTTC. Translating gives CASSLPSLGIQYF.

This clone was picked up a small number of times. This sequence joins TRBV7-5 and TRBJ2-3; the D call TRBD2 from the table was never checked on the DNA. TRBV7-5 is a pseudogene segment. This CDR3 is 16 amino acids long. The CDR3 DNA sequence: TGTGTCAGAAGCTTAGCTAGCGGGAGTGGGGCCGATACGCAGTATTTT. Amino acids: CVRSLASGSGADTQYF.

This sequence joins TRBV9 and TRBJ2-7; either TRBD1 or TRBD2 may supply D (5 bases each). The V and J ends lost 3 bases and 5 bases respectively, with 18 bases between them. Germline CDR1 and CDR2: SGDLS and YYNGEE. The CDR3 extends over 15 amino acids. DNA of the CDR3: TGTGCCAGCAGCGGAAGGGGCGCCGAGGGGAACGAGCAGTACTTC. It specifies CASSGRGAEGNEQYF.

The V call is TRBV6-1, the J call TRBJ1-3, with D possibly being TRBD1 (5 bases). CDR1 is MNHNS and CDR2 is SASEGT in the germline V gene. This CDR3 has 15 amino acids. The V end lost 2 bases, the J end lost 2 bases, and 10 bases lay between the germline ends. CDR3 region: CASSEWGDPGNTIYF. The CDR3, as DNA: TGTGCCAGCAGTGAATGGGGGGACCCTGGAAACACCATATATTTT.

This clone showed up just a few times. The chain combines TRBV21-1 with TRBJ1-1; the table's D gene call, TRBD1, was not cross checked with the DNA. TRBV21-1 is a recognized pseudogene. The CDR3 runs to 8 residues. Here the CDR3 reads CASIGTGF. CDR3 DNA: TGTGCCAGCATCGGTACAGGTTTT.

The J gene is TRBJ2-7, the V gene TRBV5-1, with 10 positions matching TRBD1. The V gene's germline CDR1 is SGHRS and CDR2 YFSETQ. CDR3 length: 14 residues. V gave up 3 bases and J gave up 6 bases; unmatched junction bases: 6. The CDR3 DNA follows: TGCGCCAGCAGCTCGGGACAGGGGCCCCTCGAGCAGTACTTC. This sequence encodes CASSSGQGPLEQYF.

This chain connects TRBV5-4 to TRBJ1-1; 8 bases map to TRBD1. CDR1 and CDR2 from the germline V gene are SGHNT and YYREEE (reference sequence). This CDR3 spans 14 amino acids. V was pared by 5 bases and J by 4 bases, with 7 bases of the junction left unmatched. The CDR3, as DNA: TGTGCCAGCAGTTTCCACAGGGGGGGCACTGAAGCTTTCTTT. Its translation is CASSFHRGGTEAFF.

This sequence joins TRBV27 and TRBJ2-4, with 7 bases identical to TRBD2. J lost 4 bases, V lost 5 bases, and 14 bases had no gene match. In germline, CDR1 is MNHEY, CDR2 SMNVEV (reference sequence). This CDR3 contains 17 residues. The CDR3: CASSPYEDLRGKNIQYF. The CDR3 DNA reads TGTGCCAGCAGTCCCTACGAAGACTTGCGGGGGAAAAACATTCAGTACTTC.